These T cell receptor beta chains were read from a single sample in a study of T cells in Graves' hyperthyroidism and ophthalmopathy. A single record per CDR3 protein comes from TCRdb applying MiXCR to the multiplex PCR reads. Seen here are about 520,000 distinct CDR3 sequences, around 22% observed once, and the top ten hold about 11%. Material for sequencing was blood. These receptors all come from a woman in her twenties or thirties with Graves' ophthalmopathy. Each CDR3 is given with its conserved first and last residue. A D gene is named only where the DNA matches it firmly. Clone size appears in some rows only: once, few, many, or a class for an expanded clone.

CDR3aa	v_gene	j_gene	abundance	len	d_gene
CASNSLPGVAGGSNTGELFF	TRBV6-2/TRBV6-3	TRBJ2-2	few	20	TRBD2
CASSPFMGGTEAFF	TRBV3-1	TRBJ1-1	.	14	.
CASSLGLWQPQHF	TRBV11-2	TRBJ1-5	few	13	.
CASSRNRVGNTEAFF	TRBV5-1	TRBJ1-1	.	15	.
CASSKGLADTGELFF	TRBV6-1	TRBJ2-2	many	15	TRBD2
CASSASSSGNTEAFF	TRBV9	TRBJ1-1	many	15	.
CASSVVGQNTGELFF	TRBV9	TRBJ2-2	.	15	.
CSVEPTGQGARGYTF	TRBV29-1	TRBJ1-2	many	15	TRBD1
CASSHGDSYEQYF	TRBV3-1	TRBJ2-7	many	13	.
CASRADHMNTEAFF	TRBV10-1	TRBJ1-1	.	14	.
CASSPGTLDTEAFF	TRBV7-3	TRBJ1-1	many	14	.
CASSPGTRTNQPQHF	TRBV5-1	TRBJ1-5	.	15	.
CASSLAGQAGFGYTF	TRBV28	TRBJ1-2	.	15	TRBD1
CASRPRGGYGYTF	TRBV12-3/TRBV12-4	TRBJ1-2	many	13	.
CASSIAVGAYEQYF	TRBV19	TRBJ2-7	few	14	.
CASSLEGSAYEQYF	TRBV12-3/TRBV12-4	TRBJ2-7	many	14	.
CASSEARDNQPQHF	TRBV2	TRBJ1-5	many	14	.
CASSPGGSFSYEQYF	TRBV12-3/TRBV12-4	TRBJ2-7	few	15	.
CASSSLSGETGYTF	TRBV12-3/TRBV12-4	TRBJ1-2	many	14	.
CASSEGARELFF	TRBV2	TRBJ2-2	few	12	.
CASSLDPSGQETQYF	TRBV7-6	TRBJ2-5	many	15	TRBD2
CAWSRESNTEAFF	TRBV30	TRBJ1-1	many	13	.
CSVVQNYEQYF	TRBV29-1	TRBJ2-7	many	11	.
CASSLSGGLDPYEQYF	TRBV27	TRBJ2-7	.	16	.
CSAIRPYQETQYF	TRBV20-1	TRBJ2-5	many	13	.
CAIRSGTGGSGANVLTF	TRBV10-3	TRBJ2-6	.	17	TRBD1
CASSLVRAPYEQYF	TRBV5-1	TRBJ2-7	few	14	.
CASSKSGNPVAFF	TRBV6-1	TRBJ1-1	.	13	.
CASSQEFGQPQETQYF	TRBV4-3	TRBJ2-5	.	16	.
CAISGSELETQYF	TRBV10-3	TRBJ2-5	.	13	.
CAISPAQEQYF	TRBV10-3	TRBJ2-7	few	11	.
CASSSDRVIGNQPQHF	TRBV5-5	TRBJ1-5	many	16	TRBD1
CASSLGYGSNQPQHF	TRBV7-9	TRBJ1-5	many	15	.
CASSLADRGNTEAFF	TRBV7-9	TRBJ1-1	many	15	TRBD1
CASSLAQGSEAFF	TRBV5-1	TRBJ1-1	.	13	.
CASSQAGDSGNTIYF	TRBV4-1	TRBJ1-3	many	15	.
CASSSMWGSYEQYF	TRBV7-9	TRBJ2-7	many	14	.
CASRQTGQGWEAFF	TRBV12-3/TRBV12-4	TRBJ1-1	many	14	TRBD1
CAISEWAGIGNTEAFF	TRBV10-3	TRBJ1-1	many	16	.
CSVATSGGGYEQYF	TRBV29-1	TRBJ2-7	many	14	TRBD2
CASSLGTVGNNQPQHF	TRBV7-8	TRBJ1-5	many	16	.
CASSVDLGTEAFF	TRBV9	TRBJ1-1	many	13	.